The present entry profiles one T cell receptor (beta chain) with its context. The antigen it recognizes is unknown. No much larger clone is present one base from it, and per-base qualities are unavailable. Amplification of TCR beta CDR3 regions was carried out from RNA transcripts. The TCR CDR3 was subjected to a first round of RT-PCR using the HTBI primer set and the Qiagen OneStep RT-PCR kit. A second multiplex PCR round built the libraries, followed by size selection and purification. Libraries were sequenced paired-end with 100 bp reads on an Illumina HiSeq2000. Under the source paper's analysis protocol: SOAPnuke was used to process the raw data, throwing out any read that contained adapters or uncalled bases, had a mean Phred below 15, or lacked an exact constant-primer or identifier match. COPE v1.2.5 was used to merge high-quality paired reads, and clonotypes were defined as unique nucleotide sequences. MiTCR v1.1 was used to align clonotypes to the IMGT TRBV, TRBD and TRBJ reference segments. Only V-J combinations with frequency above 0.0001, covering approximately 99% of repertoires, were analysed. A TCS score was defined as the ratio between F50 (clonal expansion) and ExV (chaos), using BLOSUM62-based TCRdist between CDR3 peptides within each V-J. Welch's t-statistics and random forest reduced some 510 V-J features to about 13, which were used in a naive Bayes classifier (R e1071). Clones were called with MiXCR by TCRdb after fastp trimmed the public reads at Q25, and only in-frame beta chains were retained. All rows with the same CDR3 protein become a single entry with the most common DNA and genes. The V and J calls and clone size are TCRdb's, not the authors'. Here the sample has over 400,000 distinct CDR3 sequences; 22% occur a single time. The ten largest clones take up around 47% of the sample.

Ophthalmopathy patients had moderately to severely active disease, with a Clinical Activity Score of 3 or more, a NOSPECS grade of 4 or more, and a disease duration of less than 3 months. Exclusion was applied to patients with uncontrolled infections, other autoimmune diseases, pregnancy or lactation. Clinical symptoms, serum thyroxine and TRAb, thyroid ultrasound, and orbital computed tomography formed the basis for the diagnoses. PBMCs were separated from approximately 9.9 ml of fresh peripheral blood using Ficoll-Paque density gradient centrifugation. Total RNA was extracted using Trizol reagent, and RNA quality was assessed on an Agilent 2100 Bioanalyzer. This entry belongs to a study of T cells in Graves' hyperthyroidism and ophthalmopathy (dated by TCRdb to the late 2010s). Regarding the research as a whole: Peripheral blood was sampled at the time of initial diagnosis, prior to any treatment. A discovery cohort of roughly 100 patients, 43 with Graves' ophthalmopathy and about 58 with stable Graves' hyperthyroidism, was used to find distinguishing TCR V-J signatures. Whether ophthalmopathy could be predicted prospectively was tested in an independent validation cohort made up of under 20 hyperthyroidism patients plus 17 patients who later progressed to ophthalmopathy. The roughly 100 discovery patients were randomly split 7:3 into training and test sets. The study also compared thyroid tissue and blood T-cell repertoires from more than five Graves' hyperthyroidism patients. After sampling, hyperthyroidism patients received methimazole starting at 30 mg daily, and ophthalmopathy patients received high-dose intravenous methylprednisolone. TCR Vbeta CDR3 sequencing of approximately 140 peripheral blood samples (approximately 44 ophthalmopathy, 75 to 80 hyperthyroidism and some 17 progressor patients) is reported in the paper.

Study-level results and caveats: In validation, the model predicted progression to ophthalmopathy a median of around 6.5 months before onset, with approximately 68% sensitivity and 72.22% specificity. Most expanded thyroid clonotypes (frequency above 0.001) were also found in blood, which suggests that blood repertoires may mirror thyroid immune responses. No statistical method was used to fix the sample size in advance, and group allocation was not hidden from the investigators. Ophthalmopathy was separated from stable hyperthyroidism by a 13 V-J signature model, with approximately 89% sensitivity and around 81% specificity obtained in cross-validation and 80%/75% obtained in testing.

Spanning cysteine to phenylalanine, the CDR3 consists of 12 amino acids. Only CDR3 DNA remains: 36 bases, in frame from the first base. At the junction V is shortened by 10 bases and J by 5 bases, with 15 bases in between. As encoded in the germline V gene (reference sequence), CDR1 is LNHDA while CDR2 is SQIVND. The sample was blood. The chain is encoded by TRBV19 joined to TRBJ2-7, with the identity of the D gene unclear. This clonotype was sampled from a woman between 70 and 85 years old with Graves' ophthalmopathy. The DNA sequence follows: TGTGCCACCCTCGGCGTTGGGGACGAGCAGTACTTC. Translated, this is CATLGVGDEQYF.